The entry below describes one TCR beta chain. The antigen remains undetermined. Sequencing was performed with immunoSEQ multiplex PCR; in TCRdb, only in-frame clones are kept and a portion is missing. The sample lists approximately 350,000 clones; approximately 67% were seen once. The entry originates in a study of cytotoxic CD8 clonotypes in ibrutinib-treated CLL. Per the germline V gene, CDR1 is KGHSH and CDR2 is LQKENI. The CDR3 loop spans 12 amino acids. Between the trimmed V and J ends, which lost 4 bases and 4 bases, there was a span of 7 bases. Study-level results: Baseline clonality, higher than in age-matched healthy donors, tracked circulating CD8+ T-cell counts.

The sample in question was PBMCs, obtained after 36 months of ibrutinib treatment. The V gene is TRBV18, the J gene TRBJ1-1, with no clear D. The clonotype comes from a human donor with chronic lymphocytic leukemia. The CDR3 DNA follows: TGTGCCAGCTCACTAGGGTTCACTGAAGCTTTCTTT. It specifies CASSLGFTEAFF. Based on the CDR3 plus reference TRBV18 and TRBJ1-1, the full variable domain is NAGVMQNPRHLVRRRGQEARLRCSPMKGHSHVYWYRQLPEEGLKFMVYLQKENIIDESGMPKERFSAEFPKEGPSILRIQQVVRGDSAAYFCASSLGFTEAFFGQGTRLTVV.